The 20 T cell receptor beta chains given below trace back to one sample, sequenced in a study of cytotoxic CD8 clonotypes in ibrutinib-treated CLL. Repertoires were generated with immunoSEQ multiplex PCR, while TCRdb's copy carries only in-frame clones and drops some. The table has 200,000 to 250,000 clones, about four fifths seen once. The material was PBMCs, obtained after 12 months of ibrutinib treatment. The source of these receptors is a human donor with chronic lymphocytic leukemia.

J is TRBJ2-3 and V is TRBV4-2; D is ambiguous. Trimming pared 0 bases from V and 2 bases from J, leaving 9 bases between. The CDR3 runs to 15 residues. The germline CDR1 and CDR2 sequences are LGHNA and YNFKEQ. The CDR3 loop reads CASSQDLQLTDTQYF. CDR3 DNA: TGTGCCAGCAGCCAAGACTTACAGCTCACAGATACGCAGTATTTT.

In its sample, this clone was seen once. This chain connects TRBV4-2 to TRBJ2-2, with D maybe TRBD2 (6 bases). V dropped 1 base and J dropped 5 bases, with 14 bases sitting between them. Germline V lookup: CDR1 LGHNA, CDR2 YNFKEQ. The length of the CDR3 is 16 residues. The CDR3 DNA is TGTGCCAGCAGCCAAGGGATACTAGCTGGGACCGGGGAGCTGTTTTTT. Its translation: CASSQGILAGTGELFF.

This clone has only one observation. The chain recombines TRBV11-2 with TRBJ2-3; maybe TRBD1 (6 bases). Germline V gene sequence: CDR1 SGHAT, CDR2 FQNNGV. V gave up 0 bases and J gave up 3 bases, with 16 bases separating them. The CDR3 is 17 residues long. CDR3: CASSLDGWQGITDTQYF. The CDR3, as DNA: TGTGCCAGCAGCTTAGATGGGTGGCAGGGGATTACAGATACGCAGTATTTT. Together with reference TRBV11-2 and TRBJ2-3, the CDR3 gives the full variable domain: EAGVAQSPRYKIIEKRQSVAFWCNPISGHATLYWYQQILGQGPKLLIQFQNNGVVDDSQLPKDRFSAERLKGVDSTLKIQPAKLEDSAVYLCASSLDGWQGITDTQYFGPGTRLTVL.

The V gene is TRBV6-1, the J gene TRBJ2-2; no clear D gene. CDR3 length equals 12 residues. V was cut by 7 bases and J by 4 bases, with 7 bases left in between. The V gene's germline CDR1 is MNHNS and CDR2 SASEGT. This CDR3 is CASTRGTGELFF. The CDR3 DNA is TGTGCCAGCACCAGAGGCACCGGGGAGCTGTTTTTT.

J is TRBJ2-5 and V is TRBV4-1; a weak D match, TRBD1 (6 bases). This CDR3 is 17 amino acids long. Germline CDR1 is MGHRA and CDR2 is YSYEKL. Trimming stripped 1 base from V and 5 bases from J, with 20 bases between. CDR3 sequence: CASSQGPGQGIWETQYF. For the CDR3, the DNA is TGCGCCAGCAGCCAAGGTCCAGGGCAGGGGATCTGGGAGACCCAGTACTTC.

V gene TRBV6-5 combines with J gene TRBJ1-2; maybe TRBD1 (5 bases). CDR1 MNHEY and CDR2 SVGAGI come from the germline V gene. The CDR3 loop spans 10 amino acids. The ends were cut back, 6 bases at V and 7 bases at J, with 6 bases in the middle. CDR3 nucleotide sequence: TGTGCCAGCAGGAGGGGTGGCTACACCTTC. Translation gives CASRRGGYTF.

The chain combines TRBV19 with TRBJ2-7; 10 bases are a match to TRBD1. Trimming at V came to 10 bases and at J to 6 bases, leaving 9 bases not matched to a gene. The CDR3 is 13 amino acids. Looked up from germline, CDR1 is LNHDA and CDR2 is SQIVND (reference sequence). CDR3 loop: CATARDRGREQYF. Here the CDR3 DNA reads TGTGCCACCGCCCGGGACAGGGGTCGCGAGCAGTACTTC.

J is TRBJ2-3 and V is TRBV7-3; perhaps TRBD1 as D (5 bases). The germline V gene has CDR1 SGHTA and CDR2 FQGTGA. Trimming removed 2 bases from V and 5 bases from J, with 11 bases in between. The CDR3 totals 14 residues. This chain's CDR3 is CASSLQGVEDTQYF. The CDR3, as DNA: TGTGCCAGCAGCTTACAAGGGGTCGAAGATACGCAGTATTTT.

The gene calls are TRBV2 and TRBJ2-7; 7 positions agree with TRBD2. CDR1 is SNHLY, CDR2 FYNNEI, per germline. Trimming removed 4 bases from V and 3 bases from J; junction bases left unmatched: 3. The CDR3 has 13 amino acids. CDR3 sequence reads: CASSGASGYEQYF. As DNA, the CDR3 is TGTGCCAGCAGTGGGGCTAGCGGCTACGAGCAGTACTTC.

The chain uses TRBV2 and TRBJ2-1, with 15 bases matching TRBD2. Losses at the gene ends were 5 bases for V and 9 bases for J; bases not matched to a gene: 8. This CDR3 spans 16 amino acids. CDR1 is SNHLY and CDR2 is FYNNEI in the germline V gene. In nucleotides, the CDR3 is TGTGCCAGCAGTTGGACTAGCGGGAGGGCCGGGGGTGAGCAGTTCTTC. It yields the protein CASSWTSGRAGGEQFF.

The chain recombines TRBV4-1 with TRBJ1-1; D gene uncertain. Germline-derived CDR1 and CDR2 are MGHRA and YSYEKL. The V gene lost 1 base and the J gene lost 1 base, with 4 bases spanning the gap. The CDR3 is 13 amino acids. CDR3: CASSQASNTEAFF. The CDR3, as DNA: TGCGCCAGCAGCCAAGCGTCGAACACTGAAGCTTTCTTT.

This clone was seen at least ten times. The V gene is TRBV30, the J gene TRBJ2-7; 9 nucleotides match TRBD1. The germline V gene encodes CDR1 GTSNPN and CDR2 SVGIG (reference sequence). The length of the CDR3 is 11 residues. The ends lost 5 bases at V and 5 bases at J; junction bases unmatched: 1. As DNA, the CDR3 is TGTGCCTGGGGGACAGGGAACGAGCAGTACTTC. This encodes CAWGTGNEQYF.

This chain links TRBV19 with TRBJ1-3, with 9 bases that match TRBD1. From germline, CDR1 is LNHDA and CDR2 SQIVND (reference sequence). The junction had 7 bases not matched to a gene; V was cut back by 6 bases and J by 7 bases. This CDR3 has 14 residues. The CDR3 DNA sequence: TGTGCCAGTAGCAGGGACAGGGAACGGAACACCATATATTTT. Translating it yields CASSRDRERNTIYF.

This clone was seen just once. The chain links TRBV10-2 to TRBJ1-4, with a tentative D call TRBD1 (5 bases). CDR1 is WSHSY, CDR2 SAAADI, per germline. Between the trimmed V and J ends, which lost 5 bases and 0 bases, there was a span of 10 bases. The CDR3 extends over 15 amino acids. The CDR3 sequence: CASSPAGSTNEKLFF. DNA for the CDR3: TGCGCCAGCAGTCCCGCAGGGTCAACTAATGAAAAACTGTTTTTT.

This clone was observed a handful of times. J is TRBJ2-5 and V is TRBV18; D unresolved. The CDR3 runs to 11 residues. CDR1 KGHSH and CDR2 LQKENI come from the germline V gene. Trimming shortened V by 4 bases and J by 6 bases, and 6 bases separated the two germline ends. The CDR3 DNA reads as TGTGCCAGCTCACAACAGCAGACCCAGTACTTC. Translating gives CASSQQQTQYF.

This chain's CDR3 is CASSRLGSPQPQHF. In DNA form, the CDR3 reads TGTGCCAGCAGTAGATTGGGATCCCCTCAGCCCCAGCATTTT. The genes are TRBV28 and TRBJ1-5, with unresolved D. The CDR3 spans 14 residues. V was clipped by 5 bases and J by 6 bases, with 14 bases between them. The germline CDR1 and CDR2 sequences are MDHEN and SYDVKM.

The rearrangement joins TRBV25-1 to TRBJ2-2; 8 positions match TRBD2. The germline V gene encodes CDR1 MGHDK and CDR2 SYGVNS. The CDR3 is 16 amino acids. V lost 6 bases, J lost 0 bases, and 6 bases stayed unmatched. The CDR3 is CASRDSGAANTGELFF. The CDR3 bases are TGTGCCAGCAGGGATAGCGGGGCCGCGAACACCGGGGAGCTGTTTTTT. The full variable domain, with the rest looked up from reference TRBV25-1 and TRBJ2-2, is EADIYQTPRYLVIGTGKKITLECSQTMGHDKMYWYQQDPGMELHLIHYSYGVNSTEKGDLSSESTVSRIRTEHFPLTLESARPSHTSQYLCASRDSGAANTGELFFGEGSRLTVL.

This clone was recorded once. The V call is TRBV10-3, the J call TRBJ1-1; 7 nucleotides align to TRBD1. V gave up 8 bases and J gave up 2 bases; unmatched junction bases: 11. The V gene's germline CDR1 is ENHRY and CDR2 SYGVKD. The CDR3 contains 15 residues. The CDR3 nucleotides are TGTGCCATCTCAAAATCAGGGGGAAAAAACACTGAAGCTTTCTTT. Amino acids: CAISKSGGKNTEAFF.

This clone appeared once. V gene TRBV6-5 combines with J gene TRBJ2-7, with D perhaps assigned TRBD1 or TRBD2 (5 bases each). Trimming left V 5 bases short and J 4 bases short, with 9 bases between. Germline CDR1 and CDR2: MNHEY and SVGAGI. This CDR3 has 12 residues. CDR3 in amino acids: CASSMGDYEQYF. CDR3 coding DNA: TGTGCCAGCAGTATGGGGGATTACGAGCAGTACTTC.

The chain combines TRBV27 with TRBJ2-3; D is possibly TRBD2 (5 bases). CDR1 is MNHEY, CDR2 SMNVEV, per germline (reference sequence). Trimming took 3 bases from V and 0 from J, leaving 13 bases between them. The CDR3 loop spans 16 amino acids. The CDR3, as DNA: TGTGCCAGCAGTTTGGGTGGAGGCGGAAGCACAGATACGCAGTATTTT. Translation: CASSLGGGGSTDTQYF.